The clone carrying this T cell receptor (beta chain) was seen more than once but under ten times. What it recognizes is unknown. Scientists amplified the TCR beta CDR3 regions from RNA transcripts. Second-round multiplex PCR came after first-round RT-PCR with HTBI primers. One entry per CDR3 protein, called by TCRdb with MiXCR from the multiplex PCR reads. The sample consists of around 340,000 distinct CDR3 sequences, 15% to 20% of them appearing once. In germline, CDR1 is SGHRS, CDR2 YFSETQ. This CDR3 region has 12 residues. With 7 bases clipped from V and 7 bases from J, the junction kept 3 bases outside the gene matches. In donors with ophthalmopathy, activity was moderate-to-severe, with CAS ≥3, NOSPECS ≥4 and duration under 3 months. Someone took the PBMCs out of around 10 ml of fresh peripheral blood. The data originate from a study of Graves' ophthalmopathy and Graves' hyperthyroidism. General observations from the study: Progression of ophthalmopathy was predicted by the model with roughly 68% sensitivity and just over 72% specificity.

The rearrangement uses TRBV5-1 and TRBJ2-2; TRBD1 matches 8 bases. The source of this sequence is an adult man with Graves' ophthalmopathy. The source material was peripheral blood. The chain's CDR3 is CASGTGVGELFF. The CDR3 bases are TGCGCCAGCGGGACAGGAGTCGGGGAGCTGTTTTTT.